The source of this T cell receptor (beta chain) is a study of metastatic and nonmetastatic thyroid tumors. General observations from the study: Versus benign nodules, malignant thyroid tumors reportedly had significantly higher TCR beta diversity, in blood and tumor.

Germline V lookup: CDR1 MDHEN, CDR2 SYDVKM. The CDR3 runs to 18 residues. V lost 1 base, J lost 1 base, and 10 bases stayed unmatched. Through MiXCR, TCRdb re-clonotyped the PCR reads. Of about 35,000 clones in the sample, about 29% are singletons; the top ten hold 6% to 8%. To note about this clone: Its matching antigen is unknown.

No patient received treatment before thyroid surgery. The chain joins TRBV28 to TRBJ1-5, with 7 bases fitting TRBD1. The receptor was derived from a female donor with papillary thyroid cancer or a benign thyroid nodule (not recorded which). Some clones in this sample may be carry-over from other donors' samples. Sequencing was done on a sample of blood. In nucleotides, the CDR3 is TGTGCCAGCAGTTTATTCCCAGGGGGGGGGTTGAGCAATCAGCCCCAGCATTTT. This sequence encodes CASSLFPGGGLSNQPQHF. Full variable domain (missing parts from reference TRBV28 and TRBJ1-5): DVKVTQSSRYLVKRTGEKVFLECVQDMDHENMFWYRQDPGLGLRLIYFSYDVKMKEKGDIPEGYSVSREKKERFSLILESASTNQTSMYLCASSLFPGGGLSNQPQHFGDGTRLSIL.